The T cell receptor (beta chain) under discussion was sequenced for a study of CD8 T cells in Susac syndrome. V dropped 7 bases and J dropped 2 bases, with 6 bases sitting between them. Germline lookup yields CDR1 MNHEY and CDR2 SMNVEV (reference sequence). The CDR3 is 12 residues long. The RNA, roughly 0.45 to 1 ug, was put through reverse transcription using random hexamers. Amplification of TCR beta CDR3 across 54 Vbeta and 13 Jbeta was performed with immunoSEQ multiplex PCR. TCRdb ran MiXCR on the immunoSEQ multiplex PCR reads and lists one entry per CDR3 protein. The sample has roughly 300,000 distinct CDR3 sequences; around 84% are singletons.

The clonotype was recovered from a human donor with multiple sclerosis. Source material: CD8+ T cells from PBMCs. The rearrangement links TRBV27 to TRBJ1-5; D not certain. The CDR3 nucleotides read TGTGCCAGCACTACTGGCAATCAGCCCCAGCATTTT. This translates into CASTTGNQPQHF.